One and the same sample provided the 22 T cell receptor beta chains below, sequenced in a study of blood T cell repertoires in COVID-19. Profiled with immunoSEQ multiplex PCR; TCRdb holds only in-frame clones, not every one. The repertoire includes 120,000 to 150,000 clones, more than 70% of them detected once, and about 2% sits in the top ten. The sequencing input was peripheral blood. The receptors here all came from a human donor in a cohort sampled during active COVID-19.

This clone was seen a single time. The chain has TRBV18 and TRBJ1-5; the match to TRBD1 covers 7 bases. V lost 5 bases, J lost 15 bases, and 13 bases stayed unmatched. Germline V gene data show CDR1 as KGHSH and CDR2 as LQKENI. The CDR3 is 13 amino acids. CDR3 residues: CASSIDRERIGHF. As DNA, the CDR3 is TGTGCCAGCTCAATCGACAGGGAGCGGATCGGGCATTTT.

This chain joins TRBV19 and TRBJ1-5; D not resolved. V lost 3 bases and J 2 bases, leaving 11 bases between the germline ends. The CDR3 loop spans 15 amino acids. CDR1 LNHDA and CDR2 SQIVND come from the germline V gene (reference sequence). This CDR3 is CASSMAGSGNQPQHF. The CDR3 DNA follows: TGTGCCAGTAGTATGGCGGGATCCGGCAATCAGCCCCAGCATTTT. Variable domain in full (rest from reference TRBV19 and TRBJ1-5): DGGITQSPKYLFRKEGQNVTLSCEQNLNHDAMYWYRQDPGQGLRLIYYSQIVNDFQKGDIAEGYSVSREKKESFPLTVTSAQKNPTAFYLCASSMAGSGNQPQHFGDGTRLSIL.

Turning to this clone: Just one base apart from a much larger clone, this may be a read error. This chain uses TRBV7-2 with TRBJ1-2; weak D call: TRBD1 (6 bases). From germline, CDR1 is SGHTA and CDR2 FQGNSA. With 2 bases removed from V and 4 bases from J, the gap between germline ends came to 8 bases. This CDR3 contains 13 residues. The CDR3 loop reads CASSLTGTYGYTF. The DNA for the CDR3 is TGTGCCAGCAGCTTAACAGGGACCTATGGCTACACCTTC.

This sequence joins TRBV4-2 and TRBJ2-7; D might be TRBD1 (5 bases). Trimming pared 0 bases from V and 2 bases from J, leaving 11 bases between. Germline V gene data show CDR1 as LGHNA and CDR2 as YNFKEQ. CDR3 length: 15 amino acids. The CDR3, as DNA: TGTGCCAGCAGCCAAGACAGGGCCCTCCCCTACGAGCAGTACTTC. This encodes CASSQDRALPYEQYF.

The genes are TRBV3-1 (or the pseudogene TRBV3-2) and TRBJ2-1; a weak D match, TRBD2 (6 bases). There are 14 residues in the CDR3. Germline CDR1 reads LGHDT; CDR2 reads YNNKEL (reference sequence). V shed 2 bases and J shed 13 bases, with 18 bases lying between them. The CDR3 loop is CASSQNRGILPQFF. The DNA for the CDR3 is TGTGCCAGCAGCCAAAACCGCGGGATTTTACCCCAGTTCTTC.

The V gene is TRBV6-6, the J gene TRBJ1-5, with D unresolved. Trimming pared 3 bases from V and 4 bases from J, leaving 13 bases between. Per germline, CDR1 MNHNY and CDR2 SVGAGI (reference sequence). This CDR3 comprises 15 residues. As DNA, the CDR3 is TGTGCCAGCAGTTATGGAGGGATGCTTAATCAGCCCCAGCATTTT. This encodes CASSYGGMLNQPQHF.

The chain combines TRBV29-1 with TRBJ2-7; D gene ambiguous. The ends were cut back, 5 bases at V and 2 bases at J, with 7 bases in the middle. The CDR3 sequence is 11 residues long. CDR1 is SQVTM, CDR2 ANQGSEA, per germline. The CDR3 loop is CSVSAAYEQYF. The CDR3 DNA is TGCAGCGTTTCGGCGGCCTACGAGCAGTACTTC.

The chain employs TRBV20-1 and TRBJ2-7; 7 bases fit TRBD1. The germline CDR1 and CDR2 sequences are DFQATT and SNEGSKA (reference sequence). After removal of 3 bases from V and 4 bases from J, the junction contained 6 bases not matched to a gene. CDR3 length: 13 residues. The CDR3 loop is CSASDDRVYEQYF. The CDR3 nucleotides read TGCAGTGCTAGTGACGACAGGGTATACGAGCAGTACTTC.

The DNA for the CDR3 is TGTGCCAGCTCACCAGTGCCAGGAACTAGGCGTTACGAGCAGTACTTC. Translating it yields CASSPVPGTRRYEQYF. V usage is TRBV18 and J usage is TRBJ2-7; D may be TRBD2 (5 bases). Between the trimmed V and J ends, which lost 2 bases and 4 bases, there was a span of 18 bases. Germline V gene lookup returns CDR1 KGHSH and CDR2 LQKENI. This CDR3 has 16 amino acids.

This chain uses TRBV7-2 with TRBJ2-7; TRBD1 aligns across 11 bases. The CDR3 is 16 residues long. Germline CDR1 SGHTA, CDR2 FQGNSA. J lost 0 bases, V lost 5 bases, and 6 bases had no gene match. In nucleotides, the CDR3 is TGTGCCAGCAGCGTCGCCGGACAGGGGGCCTCCTACGAGCAGTACTTC. Its protein product is CASSVAGQGASYEQYF.

This clone was observed once. The genes are TRBV9 and TRBJ1-3, with 7 bases lining up with TRBD1. This CDR3 comprises 19 residues. Germline assignment: CDR1 SGDLS and CDR2 YYNGEE. V gave up 3 bases and J gave up 0 bases; unmatched junction bases: 15. The CDR3, as DNA: TGTGCCAGCAGCGCCTGGGACAGCCGTGCCCCTTCCTCTGGAAACACCATATATTTT. Amino acid sequence: CASSAWDSRAPSSGNTIYF.

The rearrangement joins TRBV3-1 (or the pseudogene TRBV3-2) to TRBJ2-2; 11 nucleotides line up with TRBD2. Looked up from germline, CDR1 is LGHDT and CDR2 is YNNKEL (reference sequence). Unmatched junction bases numbered 5, after V lost 4 bases and J lost 7 bases. This CDR3 has 15 residues. The CDR3 DNA follows: TGTGCCAGCAGCCCACTAGCGGGAGCTAACGGGGAGCTGTTTTTT. This sequence encodes CASSPLAGANGELFF.

The chain has TRBV5-6 and TRBJ2-1; 8 bases are shared with TRBD2. V dropped 0 bases and J dropped 0; count of bases not matched to a gene: 8. The CDR3 contains 18 residues. Per germline, CDR1 SGHDT and CDR2 YYEEEE. The CDR3 spells CASSLAYPGLGSYNEQFF. The CDR3 DNA follows: TGTGCCAGCAGCTTGGCTTATCCGGGACTAGGCTCCTACAATGAGCAGTTCTTC.

V and J are TRBV28 and TRBJ1-1, with 7 positions matching TRBD1. The CDR3 spans 13 residues. V lost 1 base, J lost 6 bases, and 2 bases stayed unmatched. Germline V CDR1 and CDR2: MDHEN, SYDVKM. The DNA for the CDR3 is TGTGCCAGCAGTTTATACAGGGGCGCTGAAGCTTTCTTT. Its protein is CASSLYRGAEAFF.

The gene calls are TRBV30 and TRBJ1-3, with TRBD1 matching over 8 bases. V lost 0 bases, J lost 8 bases, and 6 bases stayed unmatched. The CDR3 has 14 residues. In germline, CDR1 is GTSNPN, CDR2 SVGIG (reference sequence). CDR3 residues: CAWSVSGQGHTIYF. The CDR3, as DNA: TGTGCCTGGAGTGTATCCGGACAGGGACACACCATATATTTT. Full variable domain (outside the CDR3, taken from reference TRBV30 and TRBJ1-3): SQTIHQWPATLVQPVGSPLSLECTVEGTSNPNLYWYRQAAGRGLQLLFYSVGIGQISSEVPQNLSASRPQDRQFILSSKKLLLSDSGFYLCAWSVSGQGHTIYFGEGSWLTVV.

The chain employs TRBV11-2 and TRBJ1-1; a weak D match, TRBD1 (6 bases). CDR3 length: 16 residues. V shed 0 bases and J shed 1 base, with 12 bases lying between them. Looked up from germline, CDR1 is SGHAT and CDR2 is FQNNGV. CDR3 amino acids: CASSLDVAGANTEAFF. The CDR3 coding sequence is TGTGCCAGCAGCTTAGATGTGGCAGGGGCGAACACTGAAGCTTTCTTT.

V gene TRBV27 combines with J gene TRBJ2-3, with 12 bases that match TRBD2. The CDR3 has 16 amino acids. Germline CDR1 and CDR2: MNHEY and SMNVEV (reference sequence). Trimming removed 6 bases from V and 2 bases from J; junction bases left unmatched: 6. The CDR3 nucleotides read TGTGCCAGCAGCACTAGCGGGGGGTACTTCACAGATACGCAGTATTTT. Amino acid sequence: CASSTSGGYFTDTQYF.

The chain is built from TRBV30 and TRBJ2-1; TRBD2 is a possible D gene (7 bases). V was pared by 0 bases and J by 4 bases, with 10 bases between. This CDR3 spans 14 amino acids. Per germline, CDR1 GTSNPN and CDR2 SVGIG (reference sequence). Here the CDR3 DNA reads TGTGCCTGGAGTGTAGGGGGGGGGTACAATGAGCAGTTCTTC. Translating gives CAWSVGGGYNEQFF.

The V and J genes are TRBV27 and TRBJ2-5, with TRBD2 as a possible D gene (5 bases). The germline V gene encodes CDR1 MNHEY and CDR2 SMNVEV (reference sequence). V lost 8 bases and J 2 bases, leaving 12 bases between the germline ends. CDR3 length: 13 residues. The DNA for the CDR3 is TGTGCCAGCCGAGGGTTCCTACAAGAGACCCAGTACTTC. Its protein product is CASRGFLQETQYF.

This rearrangement joins TRBV7-9 to TRBJ1-2; no clear D. Germline assignment: CDR1 SEHNR and CDR2 FQNEAQ (reference sequence). This CDR3 is built from 13 residues. V lost 0 bases, J lost 10 bases, and 12 bases lay in between. DNA of the CDR3: TGTGCCAGCAGCTTAGCAGTCTCGATAGACTACACCTTC. Residues: CASSLAVSIDYTF.

The genes are TRBV6-6 and TRBJ1-1; D not resolved. CDR3 length: 15 residues. Germline CDR1 reads MNHNY; CDR2 reads SVGAGI (reference sequence). V lost 7 bases and J 6 bases, leaving 21 bases between the germline ends. The CDR3 DNA reads TGTGCCAGCACCGTACGCGGATATTCAGTTTCTGAAGCTTTCTTT. This translates into CASTVRGYSVSEAFF.

The chain links TRBV9 to TRBJ2-2; 8 positions agree with TRBD1. Germline lookup yields CDR1 SGDLS and CDR2 YYNGEE. The CDR3 runs to 15 residues. V lost 5 bases and J lost 3; bases outside the gene matches: 6. The CDR3 here is CASSPGQVDTGELFF. The CDR3 DNA is TGTGCCAGCAGTCCGGGACAGGTCGACACCGGGGAGCTGTTTTTT.